One T cell receptor beta chain is described in this entry. Seattle patient enrollment occurred during active infection, with longitudinal follow-up thereafter. The data were obtained in a study of blood T cell repertoires in COVID-19. Background on the study: Acute-phase and convalescent COVID-19 samples originated in the United States, Italy and Spain. Sources were T cells, B-cell-depleted T cells, or PBMCs; the material itself was cDNA or gDNA.

V was pared by 4 bases and J by 4 bases, with 5 bases of the junction left unmatched. The CDR3 spans 15 residues. Germline assignment: CDR1 MDHEN and CDR2 SYDVKM. In the original workflow: Amplification of reference gene primers provided the estimated nucleated cell counts. Method: immunoSEQ multiplex PCR; TCRdb's copy keeps in-frame clones and lacks some. V and J calls and clone size are given by that table; D and trimming were obtained from the DNA. The repertoire holds about 180,000 clones, with more than 85% as singletons. This receptor was identified in a man in his fifties or sixties with COVID-19, enrolled during active disease. This sequence joins TRBV28 and TRBJ2-2; 8 positions agree with TRBD1. Sequences were obtained from peripheral blood. The DNA for the CDR3 is TGTGCCAGCAGTTCAGGACAGGGCCCCACCGGGGAGCTGTTTTTT. This codes for CASSSGQGPTGELFF.